Listed below are T cell receptor beta chains from one sample, sequenced in a study of shared clonotypes between healthy human individuals. The protocol was immunoSEQ multiplex PCR, while the TCRdb copy is restricted to in-frame clones and leaves out a portion. The table shows 600,000 to 700,000 clones, with 73% occurring only once. The sample consisted of memory CD4+ T cells sorted from blood. These receptors were taken from a woman in her 30s in good health. CDR3s include the opening cysteine and the closing phenylalanine or tryptophan. The D gene is left open where the match is weak. Part of the rows lack a size; the others show once, few, many or a class for expanded clones.

d_call | clone_size | j_call | v_call | cdr3_length | cdr3_nt | cdr3_aa
- | - | TRBJ1-1 | TRBV5-4 | 14 | TGTGCCAGCAGCGGTGACGGCCAGGCCACTGAAGCTTTCTTT | CASSGDGQATEAFF
TRBD2 | - | TRBJ2-7 | TRBV2 | 14 | TGTGCCACCGAAAGACTAGCGGGAGTGAACGAGCAGTACTTC | CATERLAGVNEQYF
- | - | TRBJ1-1 | TRBV18 | 17 | TGTGCCAGCTCACCAAGCTTAAACAACTTGTTACCCACTGAAGCTTTCTTT | CASSPSLNNLLPTEAFF
- | - | TRBJ1-5 | TRBV18 | 15 | TGTGCCAGCTCACCGGAGCAGCGGCTAAATCAGCCCCAGCATTTT | CASSPEQRLNQPQHF
TRBD2 | - | TRBJ2-3 | TRBV15 | 16 | TGTGCCACCAGCAGTGGACTAGCGGGAGCCGCAGATACGCAGTATTTT | CATSSGLAGAADTQYF
- | - | TRBJ2-7 | TRBV19 | 14 | TGTGCCAGTAGTATTCAACGGGACTCCTACGAGCAGTACTTC | CASSIQRDSYEQYF
- | - | TRBJ1-3 | TRBV4-2 | 13 | TGTGCCAGCAGCTTGACATCTGGAAACACCATATATTTT | CASSLTSGNTIYF
- | - | TRBJ2-3 | TRBV18 | 13 | TGTGCCAGCTCACCACTCAGGGGAGATACGCAGTATTTT | CASSPLRGDTQYF
- | - | TRBJ1-5 | TRBV6-1 | 12 | TGTGCCAGCACGCCCAGTCAGGGCGCCCAGCATTTT | CASTPSQGAQHF
- | - | TRBJ2-3 | TRBV5-1 | 15 | TGCGCCAGCAGCGGTAAGGGGAGATACACAGATACGCAGTATTTT | CASSGKGRYTDTQYF
- | - | TRBJ2-5 | TRBV27 | 11 | TGTGCCAGCAAAATGGGGGAGACCCAGTACTTC | CASKMGETQYF
- | - | TRBJ2-7 | TRBV11-2 | 13 | TGTGCCAGCAGCTTCGACAGGGGAGGGGAGCAGTACTTC | CASSFDRGGEQYF
- | - | TRBJ1-4 | TRBV10-3 | 15 | TGTGCCATCAGTGAGGACGGGGGAACTAATGAAAAACTGTTTTTT | CAISEDGGTNEKLFF
- | - | TRBJ2-6 | TRBV5-8 | 17 | TGTGCCAGCAGCTACGACCTGGACGGAGCTGGGGCCAACGTCCTGACTTTC | CASSYDLDGAGANVLTF
- | - | TRBJ2-7 | TRBV2 | 14 | TGTGCCAGCAGAGGACAGACGAGCTCCTACGAGCAGTACTTC | CASRGQTSSYEQYF
- | - | TRBJ2-3 | TRBV10-1 | 14 | TGCGCCACCCGACCGGGCATAGACAGCGATACGCAGTATTTT | CATRPGIDSDTQYF
TRBD2 | many | TRBJ2-5 | TRBV5-1 | 14 | TGCGCCAGCAGCTTCTGGACTAGCCAAGAGACCCAGTACTTC | CASSFWTSQETQYF
- | - | TRBJ1-3 | TRBV5-1 | 17 | TGCGCCAGCAGCTTGGCGGCAACTGCCTCCTCTGGAAACACCATATATTTT | CASSLAATASSGNTIYF
TRBD2 | - | TRBJ2-2 | TRBV28 | 18 | TGTGCCAGCGTGCCTGGACTAGCGGGAGGGAGGTACACCGGGGAGCTGTTTTTT | CASVPGLAGGRYTGELFF
- | - | TRBJ1-1 | TRBV6-4 | 14 | TGTGCCAGCAGTGAAACCCCAGGGAGCACTGAAGCTTTCTTT | CASSETPGSTEAFF
TRBD1 | few | TRBJ1-5 | TRBV28 | 14 | TGTGCCAGCAGACCCAGGGGGCGGGATCAGCCCCAGCATTTT | CASRPRGRDQPQHF
TRBD1 | - | TRBJ2-7 | TRBV27 | 15 | TGTGCCAGCAGTTCCCCCGGGACAGACACCTACGAGCAGTACTTC | CASSSPGTDTYEQYF
- | - | TRBJ2-1 | TRBV27 | 16 | TGTGCCAGCAGTCAAAGACGGATGAGCTCCTACAATGAGCAGTTCTTC | CASSQRRMSSYNEQFF
- | - | TRBJ1-3 | TRBV27 | 13 | TGTGCCAGCAGTTTAACTCTCGGGTCCGGAAGGCGTTTT | CASSLTLGSGRRF
TRBD2 | - | TRBJ2-1 | TRBV4-1 | 15 | TGCGCCAGCAGCAGACCTAGCGGGATGGGCGATGAGCAGTTCTTC | CASSRPSGMGDEQFF
- | - | TRBJ1-5 | TRBV6-5 | 14 | TGTGCCAGCAGCCGTGACAGTAGCAATCAGCCCCAGCATTTT | CASSRDSSNQPQHF
- | - | TRBJ2-5 | TRBV19 | 15 | TGTGCCAGTAGTATTGGGACAACACTCCGGGAGACCCAGTACTTC | CASSIGTTLRETQYF
TRBD2 | - | TRBJ2-1 | TRBV7-2 | 15 | TGTGCCAGCAGCCGGACTAGCGGGAGAAGAGGTGAGCAGTTCTTC | CASSRTSGRRGEQFF
TRBD1 | - | TRBJ2-1 | TRBV5-6 | 16 | TGTGCCAGCAGCTTTGAGTGGACAGGGGAGGCGGATGAGCAGTTCTTC | CASSFEWTGEADEQFF
- | - | TRBJ2-7 | TRBV4-2 | 13 | TGTGCCAGCAGCTTCAAGATTCTTCGCGAGCAGTACTTC | CASSFKILREQYF
TRBD2 | - | TRBJ2-7 | TRBV27 | 15 | TGTGCCAGCAGTTTTTTACTAGCGGGAGCGCGCGAGCAGTACTTC | CASSFLLAGAREQYF
- | - | TRBJ2-3 | TRBV5-4 | 13 | TGTGCCAGCAGCTTAAAAGGGGACCATACGCAGTATTTT | CASSLKGDHTQYF
TRBD1 | - | TRBJ1-1 | TRBV5-1 | 15 | TGCGCCAGCAGCCCGGGGGACAGGGACCTTACGGGGGCTTTCTTT | CASSPGDRDLTGAFF